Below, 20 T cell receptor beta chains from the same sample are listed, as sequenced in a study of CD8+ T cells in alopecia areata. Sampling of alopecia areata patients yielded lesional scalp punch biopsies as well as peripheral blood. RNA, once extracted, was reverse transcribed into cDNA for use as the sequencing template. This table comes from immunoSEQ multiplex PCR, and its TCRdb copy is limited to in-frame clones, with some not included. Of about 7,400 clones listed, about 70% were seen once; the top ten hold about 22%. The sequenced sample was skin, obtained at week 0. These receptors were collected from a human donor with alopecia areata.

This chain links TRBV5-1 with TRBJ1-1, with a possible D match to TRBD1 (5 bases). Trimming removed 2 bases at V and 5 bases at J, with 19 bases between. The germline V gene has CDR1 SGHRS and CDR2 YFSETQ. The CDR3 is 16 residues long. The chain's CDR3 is CASSFGHLGTMTEAFF. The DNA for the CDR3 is TGCGCCAGCAGCTTCGGACACCTCGGTACGATGACTGAAGCTTTCTTT.

The CDR3 protein is CASSFEGGGSYEQYF. In DNA, the CDR3 is TGTGCCAGCAGCTTCGAAGGGGGTGGATCCTACGAGCAGTACTTC. This chain joins TRBV11-2 and TRBJ2-7; possible D gene TRBD1, 6 bases. CDR3 size: 15 residues. V was shortened by 3 bases and J by 1 base, with 13 bases between the two germline ends. Germline CDR1 reads SGHAT; CDR2 reads FQNNGV.

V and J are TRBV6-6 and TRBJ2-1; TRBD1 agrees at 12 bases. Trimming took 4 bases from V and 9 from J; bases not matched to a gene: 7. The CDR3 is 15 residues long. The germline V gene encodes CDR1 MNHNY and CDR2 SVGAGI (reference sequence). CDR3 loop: CASSSPGQGAGEQFF. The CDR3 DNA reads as TGTGCCAGCAGTTCCCCGGGACAGGGGGCCGGTGAGCAGTTCTTC.

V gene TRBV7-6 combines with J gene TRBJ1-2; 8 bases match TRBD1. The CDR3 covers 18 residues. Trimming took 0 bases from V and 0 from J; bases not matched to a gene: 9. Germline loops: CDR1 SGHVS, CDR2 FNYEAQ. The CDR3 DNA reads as TGTGCCAGCAGCTTAGCCCCCCTGGACAGGGCGTCTAACTATGGCTACACCTTC. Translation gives CASSLAPLDRASNYGYTF.

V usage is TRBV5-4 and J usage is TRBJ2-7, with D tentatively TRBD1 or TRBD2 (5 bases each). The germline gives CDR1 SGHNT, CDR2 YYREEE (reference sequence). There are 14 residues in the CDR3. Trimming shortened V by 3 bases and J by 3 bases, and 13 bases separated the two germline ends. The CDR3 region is CASSSRDVHYEQYF. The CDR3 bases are TGTGCCAGCAGCTCTCGGGACGTACACTACGAGCAGTACTTC.

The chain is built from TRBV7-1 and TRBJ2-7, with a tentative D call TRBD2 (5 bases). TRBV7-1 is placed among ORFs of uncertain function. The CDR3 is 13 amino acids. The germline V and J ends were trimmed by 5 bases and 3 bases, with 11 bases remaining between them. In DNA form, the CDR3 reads TGTGCCAGCAGCAGAGCGGTTCGCTACGAGCAGTACTTC. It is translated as CASSRAVRYEQYF.

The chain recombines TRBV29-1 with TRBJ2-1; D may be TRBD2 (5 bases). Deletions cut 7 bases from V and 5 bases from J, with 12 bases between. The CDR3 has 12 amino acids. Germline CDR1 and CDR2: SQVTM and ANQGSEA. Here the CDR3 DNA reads TGCAGCGGAGTGGACGGGAACAATGAGCAGTTCTTC. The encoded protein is CSGVDGNNEQFF.

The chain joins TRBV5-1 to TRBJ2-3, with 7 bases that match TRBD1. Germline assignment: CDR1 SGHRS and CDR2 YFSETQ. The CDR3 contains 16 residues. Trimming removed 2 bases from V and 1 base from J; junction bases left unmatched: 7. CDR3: CASSFGQERGTDTQYF. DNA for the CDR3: TGCGCCAGCAGCTTTGGACAGGAGAGGGGCACAGATACGCAGTATTTT.

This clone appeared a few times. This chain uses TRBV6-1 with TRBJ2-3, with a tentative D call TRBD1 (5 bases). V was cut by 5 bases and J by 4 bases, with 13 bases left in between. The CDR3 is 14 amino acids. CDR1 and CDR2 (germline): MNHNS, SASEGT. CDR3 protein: CASSSFRDPDTQYF. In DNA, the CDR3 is TGTGCCAGCAGTTCCTTCAGGGATCCAGATACGCAGTATTTT.

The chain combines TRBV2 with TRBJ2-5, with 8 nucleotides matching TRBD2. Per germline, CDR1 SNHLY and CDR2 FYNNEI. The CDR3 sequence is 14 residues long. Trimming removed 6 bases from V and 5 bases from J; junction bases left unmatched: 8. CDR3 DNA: TGTGCCAGCAGCTTCGGGGGGGCCAGGGAGACCCAGTACTTC. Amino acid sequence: CASSFGGARETQYF.

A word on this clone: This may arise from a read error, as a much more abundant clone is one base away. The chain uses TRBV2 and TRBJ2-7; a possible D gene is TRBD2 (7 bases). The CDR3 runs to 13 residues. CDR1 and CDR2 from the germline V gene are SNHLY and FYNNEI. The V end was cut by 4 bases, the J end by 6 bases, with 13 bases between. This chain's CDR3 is CASSGVGGVEQYF. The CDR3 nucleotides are TGTGCCAGCAGTGGCGTAGGGGGGGTCGAGCAGTACTTC. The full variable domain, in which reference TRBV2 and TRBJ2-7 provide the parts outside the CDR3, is EPEVTQTPSHQVTQMGQEVILRCVPISNHLYFYWYRQILGQKVEFLVSFYNNEISEKSEIFDDQFSVERPDGSNFTLKIRSTKLEDSAMYFCASSGVGGVEQYFGPGTRLTVT.

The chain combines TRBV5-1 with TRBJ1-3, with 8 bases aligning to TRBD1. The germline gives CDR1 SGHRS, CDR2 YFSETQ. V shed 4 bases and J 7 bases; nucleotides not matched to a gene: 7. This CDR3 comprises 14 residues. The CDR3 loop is CASSLTGDQNTIYF. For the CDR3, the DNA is TGCGCCAGCAGCCTGACAGGGGACCAGAACACCATATATTTT.

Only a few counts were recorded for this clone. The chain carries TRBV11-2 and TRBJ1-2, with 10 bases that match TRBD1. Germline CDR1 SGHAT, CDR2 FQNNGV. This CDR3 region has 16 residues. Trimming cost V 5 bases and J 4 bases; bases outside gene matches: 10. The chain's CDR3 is CASSPPWDRGGYGYTF. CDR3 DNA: TGTGCCAGCAGCCCCCCTTGGGACAGGGGAGGCTATGGCTACACCTTC.

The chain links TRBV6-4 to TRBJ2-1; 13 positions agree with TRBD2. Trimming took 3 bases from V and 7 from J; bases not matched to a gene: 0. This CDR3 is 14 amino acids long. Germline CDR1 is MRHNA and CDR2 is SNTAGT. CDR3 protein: CASSELAGGNEQFF. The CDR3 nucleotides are TGTGCCAGCAGTGAACTAGCGGGGGGGAATGAGCAGTTCTTC.

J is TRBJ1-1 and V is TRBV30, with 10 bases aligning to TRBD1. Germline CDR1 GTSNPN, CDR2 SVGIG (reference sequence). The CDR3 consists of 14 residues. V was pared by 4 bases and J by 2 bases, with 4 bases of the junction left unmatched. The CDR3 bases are TGTGCCTGGATTGACAGGGGGCGAAACACTGAAGCTTTCTTT. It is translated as CAWIDRGRNTEAFF.

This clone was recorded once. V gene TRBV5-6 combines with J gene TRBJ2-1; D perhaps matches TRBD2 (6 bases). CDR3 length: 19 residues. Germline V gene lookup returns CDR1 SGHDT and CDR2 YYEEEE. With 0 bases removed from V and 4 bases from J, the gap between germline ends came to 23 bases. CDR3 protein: CASSLAFGMTSGSYNEQFF. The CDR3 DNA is TGTGCCAGCAGCTTGGCCTTCGGTATGACTAGTGGGAGTTACAATGAGCAGTTCTTC.

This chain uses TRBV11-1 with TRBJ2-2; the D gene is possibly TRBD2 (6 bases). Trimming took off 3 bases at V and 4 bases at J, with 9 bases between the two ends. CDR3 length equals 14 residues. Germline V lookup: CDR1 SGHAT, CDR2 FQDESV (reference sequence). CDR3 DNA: TGTGCCAGCAGCTTTTGGCGGGGCACCGGGGAGCTGTTTTTT. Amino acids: CASSFWRGTGELFF.

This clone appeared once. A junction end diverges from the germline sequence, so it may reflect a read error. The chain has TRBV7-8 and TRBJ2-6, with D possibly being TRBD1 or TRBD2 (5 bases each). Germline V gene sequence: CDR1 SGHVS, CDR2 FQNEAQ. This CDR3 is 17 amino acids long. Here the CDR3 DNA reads TGTGCCAGCAGCTTAGCCGCAGGGACCTCTGGGGCCAACGTCCTGGCTTTC. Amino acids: CASSLAAGTSGANVLAF. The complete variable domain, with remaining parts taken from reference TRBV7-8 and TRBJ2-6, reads GAGVSQSPRYKVAKRGQDVALRCDPISGHVSLFWYQQALGQGPEFLTYFQNEAQLDKSGLPSDRFFAERPEGSVSTLKIQRTQQEDSAVYLCASSLAAGTSGANVLAFGAGSRLTVL.

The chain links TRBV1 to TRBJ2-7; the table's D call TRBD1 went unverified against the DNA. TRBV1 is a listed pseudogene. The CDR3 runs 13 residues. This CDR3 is CTSSRTGGYEQYF. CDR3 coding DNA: TGCACCAGCAGCCGGACAGGGGGCTACGAGCAGTACTTC.

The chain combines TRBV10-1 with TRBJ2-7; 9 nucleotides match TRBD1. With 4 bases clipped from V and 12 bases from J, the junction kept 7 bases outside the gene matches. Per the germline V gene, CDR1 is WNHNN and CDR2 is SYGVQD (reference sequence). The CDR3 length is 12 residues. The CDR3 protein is CASSGRQGEPYF. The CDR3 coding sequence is TGCGCCAGCAGTGGACGACAGGGGGAACCGTACTTC.